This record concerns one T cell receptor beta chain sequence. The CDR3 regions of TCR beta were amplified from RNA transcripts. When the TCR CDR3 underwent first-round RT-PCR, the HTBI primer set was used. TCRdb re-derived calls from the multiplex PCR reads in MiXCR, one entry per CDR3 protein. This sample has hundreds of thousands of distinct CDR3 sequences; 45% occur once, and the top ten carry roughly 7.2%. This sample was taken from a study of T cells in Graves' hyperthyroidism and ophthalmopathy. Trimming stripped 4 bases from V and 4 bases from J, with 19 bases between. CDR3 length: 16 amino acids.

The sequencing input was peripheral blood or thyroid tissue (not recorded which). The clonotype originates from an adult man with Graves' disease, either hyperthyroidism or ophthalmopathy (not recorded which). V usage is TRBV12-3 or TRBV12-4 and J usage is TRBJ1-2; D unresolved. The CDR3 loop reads CASSSGQVEGTYGYTF. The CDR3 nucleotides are TGTGCCAGCAGTTCGGGCCAGGTAGAGGGCACCTATGGCTACACCTTC.